This TCR beta chain originates from a study of CD8+ T cells in alopecia areata. cDNA reverse transcribed from extracted RNA served as the sequencing template. Here immunoSEQ multiplex PCR was the method, and the copy in TCRdb shows in-frame clones only, minus some. The data hold about 150,000 clones, with approximately 50% observed a single time. A few counts support this clone. The germline V and J ends were trimmed by 6 bases and 1 base, with 23 bases remaining between them. The CDR3 has 17 residues. Germline V lookup: CDR1 SQVTM, CDR2 ANQGSEA. The receptor was isolated from a human donor with alopecia areata. The material sequenced was CD4+ T cells sorted from blood. The chain has TRBV29-1 and TRBJ2-3, with D perhaps matching TRBD1 (6 bases). The CDR3 DNA follows: TGCAGCGTGCGCGGTGGGGGACAACCCCAGCGCACAGATACGCAGTATTTT. Translation gives CSVRGGGQPQRTDTQYF.